Each of the 25 T cell receptor beta chains below was sequenced from the same sample in a study of regulatory T cells in long-lasting Graves disease. Arm-PCR of CDR3 regions with iRepertoire HTBI primers generated TCR beta libraries. TCRdb analysed the multiplex PCR reads with MiXCR anew, one entry per CDR3 protein. The data show about 400,000 distinct CDR3 sequences, roughly 15% seen once. Time point in this sample: newly diagnosed GD, antithyroid drugs for less than 3 months. After RNA was extracted from PBMCs, the TCR library was made from it. These same records also appear under a second study, on T cells in Graves' hyperthyroidism and ophthalmopathy.

Sample: peripheral blood mononuclear cells (PBMCs), taken at new diagnosis, from a patient treated with antithyroid drugs. The receptors originated from a woman between 18 and 29 years old with Graves disease.

DNA of the CDR3: TGTGCCAGCAGCTTGACGCGGGGGGCGGAACAGCCCCAGCATTTT. It translates to CASSLTRGAEQPQHF. The chain carries TRBV5-6 and TRBJ1-5; TRBD1 might be the D (6 bases). The CDR3 length is 15 residues. Germline V gene data show CDR1 as SGHDT and CDR2 as YYEEEE. Trimming shortened V by 1 base and J by 7 bases, and 15 bases separated the two germline ends.

This clonotype was picked up many times. The CDR3 loop is CSVEARLAETQYF. The CDR3 DNA sequence: TGCAGCGTTGAAGCCCGGCTAGCGGAGACCCAGTACTTC. This chain links TRBV29-1 with TRBJ2-5, with a weak D call TRBD2 (6 bases). Germline loops: CDR1 SQVTM, CDR2 ANQGSEA. The V and J ends lost 1 base and 5 bases respectively, with 11 bases between them. This CDR3 spans 13 amino acids.

This sequence joins TRBV9 and TRBJ2-2; D perhaps matches TRBD2 (6 bases). This CDR3 has 16 amino acids. In germline, CDR1 is SGDLS, CDR2 YYNGEE. V gave up 0 bases and J gave up 3 bases, with 12 bases separating them. This CDR3 is CASSVVPSADTGELFF. DNA for the CDR3: TGTGCCAGCAGCGTAGTACCTAGCGCAGACACCGGGGAGCTGTTTTTT.

This clonotype was recorded once. The chain carries TRBV6-2 or TRBV6-3 and TRBJ1-4; D ambiguous. The V gene's germline CDR1 is MNHEY and CDR2 SVGEGT. The CDR3 spans 17 residues. Between the trimmed V and J ends, which lost 3 bases and 3 bases, there was a span of 17 bases. The CDR3 nucleotides are TGTGCCAGCAGTTATAGCGCCCGGGGTCCGGCTAATGAAAAACTGTTTTTT. Its translation is CASSYSARGPANEKLFF.

In its sample, this clonotype was seen many times. The J gene is TRBJ2-2, the V gene TRBV3-1, with a possible D match to TRBD2 (5 bases). This CDR3 is 14 amino acids long. Germline V gene data show CDR1 as LGHDT and CDR2 as YNNKEL (reference sequence). Trimming took off 3 bases at V and 3 bases at J, with 8 bases between the two ends. Written as DNA, the CDR3 is TGTGCCAGCAGCCAGGCCGGGGACACCGGGGAGCTGTTTTTT. It specifies CASSQAGDTGELFF.

This chain connects TRBV6-1 to TRBJ2-7; 13 bases agree with TRBD2. The CDR3 has 16 amino acids. Per germline, CDR1 MNHNS and CDR2 SASEGT. J gave up 3 bases and V 6 bases, and 8 bases lay outside the gene matches. DNA for the CDR3: TGTGCCAGCAGACCAACCACTAGCGGGGGGGGCTACGAGCAGTACTTC. This gives the protein CASRPTTSGGGYEQYF.

This clonotype was counted between two and nine times. The chain couples TRBV28 to TRBJ1-2; D call uncertain. CDR1 is MDHEN, CDR2 SYDVKM, per germline. The CDR3 sequence is 10 residues long. With 5 bases removed from V and 8 bases from J, the gap between germline ends came to 6 bases. This CDR3 reads CASSNLGYTF. The CDR3 DNA reads as TGTGCCAGCAGTAACTTGGGCTACACCTTC.

This clonotype has only a few counts. The chain couples TRBV2 to TRBJ2-7; 7 bases are a match to TRBD1. In germline, CDR1 is SNHLY, CDR2 FYNNEI. The CDR3 has 13 amino acids. The V gene end was trimmed by 4 bases and the J gene end by 2 bases; junction bases not matched to a gene: 2. In DNA, the CDR3 is TGTGCCAGCAGTGGGGGACAGACCTACGAGCAGTACTTC. This translates into CASSGGQTYEQYF.

This clonotype was seen repeatedly, ten times or more. In DNA form, the CDR3 reads TGTGCCAGCAGTTTCGGACAGGGGACTACCTACGAGCAGTACTTC. This encodes CASSFGQGTTYEQYF. The chain links TRBV12-3 or TRBV12-4 to TRBJ2-7; 9 bases line up with TRBD1. The CDR3 spans 15 residues. V shed 3 bases and J 2 bases; nucleotides not matched to a gene: 5.

This chain links TRBV3-1 with TRBJ2-7, with D perhaps given as TRBD1 or TRBD2 (7 bases each). This CDR3 has 14 residues. Germline V gene lookup returns CDR1 LGHDT and CDR2 YNNKEL (reference sequence). Trimming left V 4 bases short and J 3 bases short, with 13 bases between. CDR3 residues: CASSRAGGGYEQYF. Here the CDR3 DNA reads TGTGCCAGCAGCCGGGCAGGGGGGGGCTACGAGCAGTACTTC.

The V and J genes are TRBV5-1 and TRBJ1-4; D uncertain. The CDR3 sequence is 14 residues long. The germline gives CDR1 SGHRS, CDR2 YFSETQ. V lost 4 bases, J lost 0 bases, and 7 bases lay in between. CDR3 nucleotide sequence: TGCGCCAGCAGCGGTTCCGCAACTAATGAAAAACTGTTTTTT. Amino acids: CASSGSATNEKLFF.

This clonotype was found many times. The V gene is TRBV2, the J gene TRBJ2-1; 13 bases are a match to TRBD2. CDR3 length: 14 residues. The germline V gene has CDR1 SNHLY and CDR2 FYNNEI. J was trimmed by 7 bases and V by 10 bases; bases with no gene match: 7. In DNA form, the CDR3 reads TGTGCCATTCTACTAGCGGGAGGGAATAATGAGCAGTTCTTC. It codes for CAILLAGGNNEQFF.

The chain links TRBV6-2 or TRBV6-3 to TRBJ2-3, with TRBD2 matching 12 bases. CDR3 size: 17 residues. Germline trimming cut 3 bases from V and 4 bases from J; bases unmatched to any gene: 8. Germline lookup yields CDR1 MNHEY and CDR2 SVGEGT. CDR3 DNA sequence: TGTGCCAGCAGTTATAACTCCGGACTAGCGGGATCAGATACGCAGTATTTT. It specifies CASSYNSGLAGSDTQYF.

This clonotype occurred a few times. The rearrangement links TRBV6-2 or TRBV6-3 to TRBJ2-3, with TRBD2 matching over 12 bases. The J segment lost 3 bases and the V segment lost 0 bases, leaving 4 bases of the junction unmatched. Looked up from germline, CDR1 is MNHEY and CDR2 is SVGEGT. The CDR3 has 17 residues. As DNA, the CDR3 is TGTGCCAGCAGTTACTCGGGACTAGCGGGTAGAACAGATACGCAGTATTTT. Residues: CASSYSGLAGRTDTQYF.

This clonotype was seen only a few times. The rearrangement links TRBV20-1 to TRBJ2-5, with 7 positions matching TRBD2. Germline lookup yields CDR1 DFQATT and CDR2 SNEGSKA (reference sequence). The V segment lost 0 bases and the J segment 5 bases; nucleotides outside the gene matches: 12. The CDR3 sequence is 16 residues long. The CDR3 loop is CSARDRVGGVRETQYF. CDR3 sequence (DNA): TGCAGTGCTAGAGATCGGGTGGGGGGGGTACGTGAGACCCAGTACTTC.

This clonotype has ten or more counts. The chain combines TRBV5-1 with TRBJ2-7; perhaps TRBD1 as D (5 bases). The CDR3 covers 14 residues. Germline V lookup: CDR1 SGHRS, CDR2 YFSETQ. V shed 1 base and J shed 6 bases, with 14 bases lying between them. This chain's CDR3 is CASSLSQGWSEQYF. DNA for the CDR3: TGCGCCAGCAGCTTGTCGCAGGGATGGTCCGAGCAGTACTTC. Variable domain in full (rest from reference TRBV5-1 and TRBJ2-7): KAGVTQTPRYLIKTRGQQVTLSCSPISGHRSVSWYQQTPGQGLQFLFEYFSETQRNKGNFPGRFSGRQFSNSRSEMNVSTLELGDSALYLCASSLSQGWSEQYFGPGTRLTVT.

The V and J genes are TRBV24-1 and TRBJ2-1, with a weak D call TRBD2 (6 bases). V lost 7 bases and J 3 bases, leaving 15 bases between the germline ends. This CDR3 is 15 amino acids long. CDR1 is KGHDR and CDR2 is SFDVKD in the germline V gene. The chain's CDR3 is CATSLGTRLYNEQFF. The DNA of the CDR3 is TGTGCCACCAGCCTCGGGACTCGGCTCTACAATGAGCAGTTCTTC.

This clonotype was detected only a few times. The genes are TRBV20-1 and TRBJ2-1; 7 nucleotides match TRBD2. Germline CDR1 reads DFQATT; CDR2 reads SNEGSKA (reference sequence). The CDR3 runs to 17 residues. V lost 3 bases, J lost 4 bases, and 15 bases stayed unmatched. The CDR3 DNA is TGCAGTGCTAGTGGGAGGGAGGAAGTGCCTCTTTACAATGAGCAGTTCTTC. Translated, it gives CSASGREEVPLYNEQFF.

Remarks on this clonotype: A read error may be the cause here, since a much bigger clone is one base away. The conserved final phenylalanine or tryptophan is absent from the CDR3, which likely points to a read error. The rearrangement joins TRBV28 to TRBJ2-3; D ambiguous. Trimming took 6 bases from V and 2 from J, leaving 15 bases between them. This CDR3 is 15 amino acids long. Per germline, CDR1 MDHEN and CDR2 SYDVKM. The CDR3 region is CASRKKRLITDTQYS. In DNA form, the CDR3 reads TGTGCCAGCAGAAAAAAGCGTCTTATCACAGATACGCAGTATTCT.

This clonotype was picked up a small number of times. One end of the junction varies from germline; a read error may be responsible. This sequence joins TRBV5-1 and TRBJ1-2; TRBD1 matches 7 bases. Germline CDR1 reads SGHRS; CDR2 reads YFSETQ. This CDR3 has 14 residues. The CDR3 protein is CASRDPRGPIGYTF. The CDR3, as DNA: TGTGCCAGCAGGGATCCGAGGGGGCCGATTGGCTACACCTTC.

This clonotype was seen repeatedly, ten times or more. The J gene is TRBJ2-1, the V gene TRBV18, with a possible D match to TRBD2 (7 bases). The CDR3 runs to 20 residues. The germline V gene encodes CDR1 KGHSH and CDR2 LQKENI. V lost 3 bases to trimming and J lost 3 bases, with 27 bases between them. CDR3 nucleotide sequence: TGTGCCAGCTCACCTAGACGGGGGGCGATCTCCACGGATCTCTACAATGAGCAGTTCTTC. Translating gives CASSPRRGAISTDLYNEQFF. The variable domain in full, with the rest retrieved from reference TRBV18 and TRBJ2-1, is NAGVMQNPRHLVRRRGQEARLRCSPMKGHSHVYWYRQLPEEGLKFMVYLQKENIIDESGMPKERFSAEFPKEGPSILRIQQVVRGDSAAYFCASSPRRGAISTDLYNEQFFGPGTRLTVL.

This clonotype was picked up many times. The chain carries TRBV6-1 and TRBJ2-3; 8 nucleotides align to TRBD2. J lost 4 bases, V lost 2 bases, and 14 bases had no gene match. CDR3 length: 18 amino acids. CDR1 and CDR2 from the germline V gene are MNHNS and SASEGT. CDR3 in amino acids: CASSETPFQAGVADTQYF. The CDR3 bases are TGTGCCAGCAGTGAAACACCCTTCCAAGCGGGAGTTGCAGATACGCAGTATTTT.

This clonotype was observed many times. The CDR3 region has the DNA TGTGCCAGCAGTTCGGGGCAGGGGGGGTACTATGGCTACACCTTC. Amino acids: CASSSGQGGYYGYTF. V usage is TRBV27 and J usage is TRBJ1-2; TRBD1 agrees at 7 bases. Trimming took 4 bases from V and 3 from J; bases not matched to a gene: 8. The CDR3 has 15 amino acids. Germline CDR1 reads MNHEY; CDR2 reads SMNVEV (reference sequence).

This clonotype was recorded many times. The chain carries TRBV7-3 and TRBJ2-3; the D gene is possibly TRBD1 (7 bases). The V end lost 3 bases, the J end lost 2 bases, and 12 bases lay between the germline ends. The CDR3 consists of 15 residues. CDR1 is SGHTA and CDR2 is FQGTGA in the germline V gene. CDR3 nucleotides: TGTGCCAGCAGCTTGGGCGGGACAGACACAGATACGCAGTATTTT. Its translation is CASSLGGTDTDTQYF.

This clonotype was seen many times. The chain recombines TRBV11-3 with TRBJ2-7, with D perhaps matching TRBD1 (5 bases). V was clipped by 5 bases and J by 5 bases, with 10 bases between them. This CDR3 contains 12 residues. Per the germline V gene, CDR1 is SGHNT and CDR2 is YENEEA. CDR3 sequence (DNA): TGTGCCAGCAGCATGACAGTGAACGAGCAGTACTTC. This gives the protein CASSMTVNEQYF.